This is a list of T cell receptor beta chains from one sample in a study of control samples from healthy donors and cancer patients. TCRdb keeps only in-frame clones here, not all; method: immunoSEQ multiplex PCR. The table shows 80,000 to 100,000 clones, with around 88% occurring only once. Sequenced input: blood. Source of these receptors: a man aged 25 to 40 in good health. CDR3s include the opening cysteine and the closing phenylalanine or tryptophan. D genes are given only for firm matches. Not all rows give a size; the values are once, few, many and, for expanded clones, a class.

J gene	D gene	V gene	clone size	CDR3 DNA	CDR3 protein
TRBJ2-1	.	TRBV21-1	.	TGTGCCAGCAGCTCTAACACCGGGACTAGCGGGAGGATCCACAATGAGCAGTTCTTC	CASSSNTGTSGRIHNEQFF
TRBJ2-7	.	TRBV4-3	few	TGCGCCAGCAGCCAAGCTCCCGCGGGCGAGCAGTACTTC	CASSQAPAGEQYF
TRBJ2-7	.	TRBV2	once	TGTGCCAGCAGTGAAGCTTACGAGCAGTACTTC	CASSEAYEQYF
TRBJ2-2	TRBD1	TRBV5-1	.	TGCGCCAGCAGCTTCTTCAGGGGGCCCCCGGTCGGGGAGCTGTTTTTT	CASSFFRGPPVGELFF
TRBJ2-7	.	TRBV10-3	.	TGTGCCATCAGTTTTACCCAGACCTACGAGCAGTACTTC	CAISFTQTYEQYF
TRBJ2-3	.	TRBV24-1	.	TGTGCCACCAGTGATCCGAGGGGGAGGACAGATACGCAGTATTTT	CATSDPRGRTDTQYF
TRBJ1-3	.	TRBV7-9	.	TGTGCCAGCAGCTGGATCAAGAAAAACACTGGAAACACCATATATTTT	CASSWIKKNTGNTIYF
TRBJ1-5	.	TRBV7-9	.	TGTGCCAGCAGCCCATCGGGGATTAGCAATCAGCCCCAGCATTTT	CASSPSGISNQPQHF
TRBJ2-7	TRBD2	TRBV12-3/TRBV12-4	.	TGTGCCAGCAGGACTAGCGTAGTCTACGAGCAGTACTTC	CASRTSVVYEQYF
TRBJ2-7	.	TRBV5-1	.	TGCGCCAGCAGCCGGACGGGGGTAAATGCCTACGAGCAGTACTTC	CASSRTGVNAYEQYF
TRBJ2-1	TRBD2	TRBV28	.	TGTGCCAGCAGTTTATCGAGGGTAGCGGGACGGGGCAATGAGCAGTTCTTC	CASSLSRVAGRGNEQFF
TRBJ2-1	TRBD2	TRBV4-1	.	TGCGCCAGCAGCCAAGATTCACGGCGGGGGTGGGATGAGCAGTTCTTC	CASSQDSRRGWDEQFF
TRBJ1-2	.	TRBV19	.	TGTGCCAGTACCCCAGGGGCAGGAGCTAACTATGGCTACACCTTC	CASTPGAGANYGYTF
TRBJ2-5	.	TRBV18	.	TGTGCCAGCTCGTACAAACAAGAGACCCAGTACTTC	CASSYKQETQYF
TRBJ2-2	TRBD2	TRBV28	.	TGTGCCAGCACACCCCCTCGACTAGCGGGCGGGGAGCTGTTTTTT	CASTPPRLAGGELFF
TRBJ2-3	TRBD2	TRBV25-1	.	TGTGCCAGCTCCTTAGCGGGAGGACCCACAAATACGCAGTATTTT	CASSLAGGPTNTQYF
TRBJ2-5	.	TRBV7-9	.	TGTGCCAGCAGCTTTAGGCTTTCCGGGACCCAGTACTTC	CASSFRLSGTQYF
TRBJ2-7	.	TRBV28	.	TGTGCCAGCAGTTTAACAGGGTTGAACTACGAGCAGTACTTC	CASSLTGLNYEQYF
TRBJ2-7	TRBD1	TRBV28	.	TGTGCCAGCATACCCAATTTCGGGACAGCCCAAACCTACGAGCAGTACTTC	CASIPNFGTAQTYEQYF
TRBJ1-5	.	TRBV18	.	TGTGCCAGCTCATCAGAGGTGGGGGGCGCCGGCAATCAGCCCCAGCATTTT	CASSSEVGGAGNQPQHF
TRBJ1-1	.	TRBV19	.	TGTGCCAGTAGTATAGGGTTTGTCGGAGCTTTCTTT	CASSIGFVGAFF
TRBJ2-7	TRBD2	TRBV5-1	once	TGCGCCAGCAGCTTGGCAATGACGGCGGGAGGCAACTCCTACGAGCAGTACTTC	CASSLAMTAGGNSYEQYF
TRBJ2-1	.	TRBV5-4	.	TGTGCCAGCATCGGGACTTCTTACAATGAGCAGTTCTTC	CASIGTSYNEQFF
TRBJ2-3	.	TRBV10-3	once	TGTGCCATCAGTGAGTCGATGGGCGTCTCAATTATAGATACGCAGTATTTT	CAISESMGVSIIDTQYF
TRBJ2-7	TRBD2	TRBV18	.	TGTGCCAGCTCACCGGGACTAGCGGACTCCTACGAGCAGTACTTC	CASSPGLADSYEQYF
TRBJ1-5	TRBD1	TRBV24-1	.	TGTGCCAGCGCTGACAGGGGAGGTCAGCCCCAGCATTTT	CASADRGGQPQHF
TRBJ2-1	TRBD2	TRBV11-3	.	TGTGCCAGCAGCATCGGGACTAGCGGGAGCAATGAGCAGTTCTTC	CASSIGTSGSNEQFF
TRBJ2-1	.	TRBV6-2/TRBV6-3	.	TGTGCCAGCAGTTACTCGATGGGGGTTGGGGCAAGGAGATTCAATGAGCAGTTCTTC	CASSYSMGVGARRFNEQFF